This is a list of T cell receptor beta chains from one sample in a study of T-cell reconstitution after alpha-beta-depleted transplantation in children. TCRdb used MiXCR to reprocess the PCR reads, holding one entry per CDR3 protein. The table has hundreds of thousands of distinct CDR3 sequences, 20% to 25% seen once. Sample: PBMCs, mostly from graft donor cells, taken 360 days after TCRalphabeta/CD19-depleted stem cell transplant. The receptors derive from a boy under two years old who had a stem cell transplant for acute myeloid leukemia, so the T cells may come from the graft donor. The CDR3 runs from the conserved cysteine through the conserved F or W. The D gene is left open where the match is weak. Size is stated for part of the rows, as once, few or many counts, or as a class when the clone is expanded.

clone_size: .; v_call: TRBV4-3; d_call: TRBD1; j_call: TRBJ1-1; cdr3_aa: CASGRQTGGQVEAFF; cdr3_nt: TGCGCCAGCGGGAGGCAGACAGGGGGGCAGGTTGAAGCTTTCTTT
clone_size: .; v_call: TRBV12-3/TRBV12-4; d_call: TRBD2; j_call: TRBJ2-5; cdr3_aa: CASSVAGGAQYF; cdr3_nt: TGTGCCAGCAGCGTAGCGGGGGGAGCCCAGTACTTC
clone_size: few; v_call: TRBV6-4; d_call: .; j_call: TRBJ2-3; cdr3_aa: CASSAGPVSTDTQYF; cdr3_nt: TGTGCCAGCAGTGCCGGGCCCGTAAGCACAGATACGCAGTATTTT
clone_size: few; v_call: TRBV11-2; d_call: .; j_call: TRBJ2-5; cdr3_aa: CASSLDAPSETQYF; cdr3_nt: TGTGCCAGCAGCTTAGATGCCCCTTCCGAGACCCAGTACTTC
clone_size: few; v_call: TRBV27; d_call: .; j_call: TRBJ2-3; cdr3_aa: CASIDTQYF; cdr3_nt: TGTGCCAGCATCGATACGCAGTATTTT
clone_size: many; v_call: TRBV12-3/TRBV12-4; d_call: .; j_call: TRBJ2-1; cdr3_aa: CASSLRADSTYNEQFF; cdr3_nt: TGTGCCAGCAGTTTACGCGCGGATTCGACCTACAATGAGCAGTTCTTC
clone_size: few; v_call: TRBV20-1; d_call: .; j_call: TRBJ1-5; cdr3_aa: CSASRPGYQPQHF; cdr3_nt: TGCAGTGCTAGCCGGCCTGGTTATCAGCCCCAGCATTTT
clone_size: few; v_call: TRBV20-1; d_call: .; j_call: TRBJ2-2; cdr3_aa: CSAREWGLGTGELFF; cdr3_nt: TGCAGTGCTAGGGAGTGGGGGCTGGGGACCGGGGAGCTGTTTTTT
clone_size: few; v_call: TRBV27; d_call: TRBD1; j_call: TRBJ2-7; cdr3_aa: CASKDRGNEQYF; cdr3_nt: TGTGCCAGCAAGGACAGGGGGAACGAGCAGTACTTC
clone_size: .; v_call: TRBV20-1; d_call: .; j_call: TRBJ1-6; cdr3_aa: CSASVGDNSPLHF; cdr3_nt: TGCAGTGCTAGTGTGGGGGATAATTCACCCCTCCACTTT
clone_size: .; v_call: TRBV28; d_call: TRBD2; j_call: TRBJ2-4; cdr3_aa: CASSLGQGKMTSGGEKNIQYF; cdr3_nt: TGTGCCAGCAGCCTCGGACAGGGAAAGATGACTAGCGGGGGAGAAAAAAACATTCAGTACTTC
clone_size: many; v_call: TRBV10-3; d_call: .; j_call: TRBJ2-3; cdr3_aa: CAISEGDSHTQYF; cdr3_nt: TGTGCCATCAGTGAGGGCGACTCGCATACGCAGTATTTT
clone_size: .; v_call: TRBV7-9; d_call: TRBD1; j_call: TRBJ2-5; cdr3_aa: CASSFARTGHQETQYF; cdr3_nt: TGTGCCAGCAGCTTTGCCCGGACAGGGCACCAAGAGACCCAGTACTTC
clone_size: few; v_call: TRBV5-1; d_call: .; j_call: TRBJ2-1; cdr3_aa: CASSLPADNEQFF; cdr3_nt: TGCGCCAGCAGCTTGCCAGCAGACAATGAGCAGTTCTTC
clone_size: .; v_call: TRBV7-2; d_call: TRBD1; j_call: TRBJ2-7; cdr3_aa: CASSPTQDRANEQYF; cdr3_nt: TGTGCCAGCAGCCCAACCCAGGACAGGGCCAACGAGCAGTACTTC
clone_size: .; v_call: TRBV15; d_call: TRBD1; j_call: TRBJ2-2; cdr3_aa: CATSSYWDRSNTGELFF; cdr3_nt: TGTGCCACCAGCAGCTACTGGGACAGGTCAAACACCGGGGAGCTGTTTTTT
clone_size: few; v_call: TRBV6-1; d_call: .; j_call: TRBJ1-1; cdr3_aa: CASSTPREGIDTEAFF; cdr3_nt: TGTGCCAGCAGCACTCCAAGGGAGGGTATCGACACTGAAGCTTTCTTT